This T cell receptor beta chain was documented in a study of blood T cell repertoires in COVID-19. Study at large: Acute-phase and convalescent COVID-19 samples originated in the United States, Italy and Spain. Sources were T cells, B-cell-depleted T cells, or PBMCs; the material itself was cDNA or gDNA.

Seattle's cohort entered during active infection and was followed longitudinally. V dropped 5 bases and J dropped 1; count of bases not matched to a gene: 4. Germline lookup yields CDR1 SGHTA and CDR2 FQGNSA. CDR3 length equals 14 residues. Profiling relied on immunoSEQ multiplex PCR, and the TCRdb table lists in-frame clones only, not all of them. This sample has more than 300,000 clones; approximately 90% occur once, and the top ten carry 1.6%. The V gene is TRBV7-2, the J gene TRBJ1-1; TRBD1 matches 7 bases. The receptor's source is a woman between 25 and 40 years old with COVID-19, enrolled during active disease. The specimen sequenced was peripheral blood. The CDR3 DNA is TGTGCCAGCAGCGCGGACAGGCGGAACACTGAAGCTTTCTTT. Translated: CASSADRRNTEAFF.